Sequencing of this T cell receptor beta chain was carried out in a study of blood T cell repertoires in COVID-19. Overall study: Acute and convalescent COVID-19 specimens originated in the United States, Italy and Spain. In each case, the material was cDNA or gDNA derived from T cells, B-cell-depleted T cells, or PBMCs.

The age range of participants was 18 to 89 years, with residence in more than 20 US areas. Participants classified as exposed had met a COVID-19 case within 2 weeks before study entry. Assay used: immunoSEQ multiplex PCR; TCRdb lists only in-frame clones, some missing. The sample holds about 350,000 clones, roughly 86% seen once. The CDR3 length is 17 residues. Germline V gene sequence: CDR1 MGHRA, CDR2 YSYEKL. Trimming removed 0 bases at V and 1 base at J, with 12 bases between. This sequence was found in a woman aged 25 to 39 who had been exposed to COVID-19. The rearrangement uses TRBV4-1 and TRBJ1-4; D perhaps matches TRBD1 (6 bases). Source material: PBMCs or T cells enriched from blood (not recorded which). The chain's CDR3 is CASSQENGGLTNEKLFF. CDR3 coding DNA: TGCGCCAGCAGCCAAGAAAATGGGGGCCTAACTAATGAAAAACTGTTTTTT.